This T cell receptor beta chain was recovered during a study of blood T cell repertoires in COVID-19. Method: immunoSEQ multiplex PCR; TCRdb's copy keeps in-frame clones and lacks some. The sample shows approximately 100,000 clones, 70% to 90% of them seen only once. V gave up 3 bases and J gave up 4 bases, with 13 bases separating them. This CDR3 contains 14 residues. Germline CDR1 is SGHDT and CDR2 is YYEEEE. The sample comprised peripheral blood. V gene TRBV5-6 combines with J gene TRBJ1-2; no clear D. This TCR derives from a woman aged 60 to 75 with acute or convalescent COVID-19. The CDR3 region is CASSSPGRGYGYTF. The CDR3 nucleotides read TGTGCCAGCAGCTCGCCGGGCCGGGGCTATGGCTACACCTTC. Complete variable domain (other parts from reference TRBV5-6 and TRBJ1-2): DAGVTQSPTHLIKTRGQQVTLRCSPKSGHDTVSWYQQALGQGPQFIFQYYEEEERQRGNFPDRFSGHQFPNYSSELNVNALLLGDSALYLCASSSPGRGYGYTFGSGTRLTVV.